These 15 T cell receptor beta chains share one sample of origin, sequenced in a study of Tregs in tolerant kidney transplant recipients. Profiled with immunoSEQ multiplex PCR; TCRdb holds only in-frame clones, not every one. The sample shows some 70,000 clones, roughly 90% of them seen only once. Source: CD8+ T cells from blood, taken before the transplant. Receptor source: a human donor who received a combined kidney and bone marrow transplant.

This clone was found once. The J gene is TRBJ1-2, the V gene TRBV29-1, with a weak D call TRBD1 (6 bases). The CDR3 runs 18 residues. CDR1 SQVTM and CDR2 ANQGSEA come from the germline V gene. Between the trimmed V and J ends, which lost 1 base and 2 bases, there was a span of 23 bases. Written as DNA, the CDR3 is TGCAGCGTTGAAGTTTTTAATGTCGGGACACGAACGAACTATGGCTACACCTTC. It encodes CSVEVFNVGTRTNYGYTF.

The chain couples TRBV15 to TRBJ2-5; 9 positions match TRBD1. After removal of 1 base from V and 1 base from J, the junction contained 1 base not matched to a gene. The CDR3 has 15 residues. Germline V CDR1 and CDR2: LNHNV, YYDKDF (reference sequence). This CDR3 is CATSRVTGGQETQYF. CDR3 nucleotides: TGTGCCACCAGCAGAGTGACAGGGGGCCAAGAGACCCAGTACTTC.

V gene TRBV28 combines with J gene TRBJ2-7, with D hard to call. CDR3 length equals 11 residues. The V end was cut by 4 bases, the J end by 3 bases, with 4 bases between. Germline CDR1 MDHEN, CDR2 SYDVKM. The CDR3 DNA reads TGTGCCAGCAGTTCGAGCTACGAGCAGTACTTC. Its translation is CASSSSYEQYF.

The count of this clone is one. The rearrangement uses TRBV5-6 and TRBJ1-1; 10 bases are shared with TRBD1. The CDR3 consists of 13 residues. CDR1 is SGHDT, CDR2 YYEEEE, per germline. Losses at the gene ends were 0 bases for V and 8 bases for J; bases not matched to a gene: 1. CDR3 DNA sequence: TGTGCCAGCAGCTTGGGGACAGGGGGAGAAGCTTTCTTT. It is translated as CASSLGTGGEAFF.

V and J are TRBV20-1 and TRBJ2-5; the D is unclear. The germline V and J ends were trimmed by 6 bases and 2 bases, with 7 bases remaining between them. Germline CDR1 and CDR2: DFQATT and SNEGSKA (reference sequence). The CDR3 is made up of 11 amino acids. The CDR3 spells CSASDQETQYF. The DNA for the CDR3 is TGCAGTGCCTCAGATCAAGAGACCCAGTACTTC.

The rearrangement links TRBV9 to TRBJ2-1; D unresolved. V was shortened by 3 bases and J by 4 bases, with 11 bases between the two germline ends. Germline V CDR1 and CDR2: SGDLS, YYNGEE. The CDR3 has 14 residues. The CDR3 here is CASSDHLTYNEQFF. The CDR3 DNA reads TGTGCCAGCAGCGATCACCTCACTTACAATGAGCAGTTCTTC.

The chain combines TRBV6-5 with TRBJ1-1; 7 positions match TRBD1. The CDR3 is 14 residues long. Germline CDR1 reads MNHEY; CDR2 reads SVGAGI. V trimming: 6 bases; J trimming: 0 bases; junction bases outside the gene matches: 4. The CDR3 protein is CASRPDRMNTEAFF. The CDR3 coding sequence is TGTGCCAGCAGACCGGACAGGATGAACACTGAAGCTTTCTTT.

Written as DNA, the CDR3 is TGTGCCAGCAGTGAAATTACCGGGACAGGGGACGGACCATCGAACACCGGGGAGCTGTTTTTT. Its translation is CASSEITGTGDGPSNTGELFF. The gene calls are TRBV2 and TRBJ2-2, with 10 bases matching TRBD1. V lost 2 bases and J lost 0; bases outside the gene matches: 15. This CDR3 spans 21 amino acids. Per germline, CDR1 SNHLY and CDR2 FYNNEI.

This chain uses TRBV27 with TRBJ1-5; tentative D call: TRBD1 (6 bases). Germline V CDR1 and CDR2: MNHEY, SMNVEV (reference sequence). V gave up 3 bases and J gave up 7 bases, with 16 bases separating them. The CDR3 is made up of 15 amino acids. The CDR3 protein is CASSFGTQVWQPQHF. CDR3 bases: TGTGCCAGCAGTTTCGGGACACAGGTCTGGCAGCCCCAGCATTTT.

This clone occurred once. This chain joins TRBV5-8 and TRBJ1-5; 8 bases are a match to TRBD1. From germline, CDR1 is SGHTS and CDR2 YDEGEE. V gave up 3 bases and J gave up 1 base; unmatched junction bases: 6. This CDR3 spans 16 amino acids. CDR3 sequence reads: CASSSGQGVSNQPQHF. The CDR3 nucleotides are TGTGCCAGCAGCTCCGGACAGGGTGTGAGCAATCAGCCCCAGCATTTT.

The rearrangement joins TRBV6-6 to TRBJ2-1; unclear D gene. V was pared by 0 bases and J by 5 bases, with 5 bases between. This CDR3 is built from 13 residues. Germline V CDR1 and CDR2: MNHNY, SVGAGI (reference sequence). The CDR3 reads CASSYSSDNEQFF. CDR3 DNA sequence: TGTGCCAGCAGTTACTCGAGCGACAATGAGCAGTTCTTC.

The genes are TRBV19 and TRBJ1-4; TRBD1 matches at 9 bases. The germline V gene encodes CDR1 LNHDA and CDR2 SQIVND (reference sequence). V dropped 2 bases and J dropped 4; count of bases not matched to a gene: 8. The CDR3 loop spans 17 amino acids. The CDR3 spells CASSIRPGTGFNEKLFF. For the CDR3, the DNA is TGTGCCAGTAGTATACGCCCAGGGACAGGGTTTAATGAAAAACTGTTTTTT.

This clone was seen a handful of times. The chain has TRBV4-3 and TRBJ2-2; D might be TRBD1 (6 bases). CDR1 is LGHNA and CDR2 is YSLEER in the germline V gene. The CDR3 consists of 15 residues. V was clipped by 4 bases and J by 2 bases, with 11 bases between them. The CDR3 DNA sequence: TGCGCCAGCAGCCCCCGGACAGATAACACCGGGGAGCTGTTTTTT. This codes for CASSPRTDNTGELFF.

This clone was recorded only once. J is TRBJ2-5 and V is TRBV5-1; 10 bases map to TRBD1. The DNA end lines up better with TRBJ2-7; the J call may be wrong. This CDR3 is built from 15 residues. CDR1 and CDR2 (germline): SGHRS, YFSETQ. The CDR3 DNA sequence: TGCGCCAGCAGCTTGGAGGGGACAGGGGTCTACGAGCAGTACTTC. This gives the protein CASSLEGTGVYEQYF.

V is TRBV9 and J is TRBJ2-3; TRBD2 matches 9 bases. This CDR3 comprises 15 residues. Germline V gene lookup returns CDR1 SGDLS and CDR2 YYNGEE. J was trimmed by 4 bases and V by 4 bases; bases with no gene match: 7. CDR3 sequence reads: CASSPARGGPDTQYF. In nucleotides, the CDR3 is TGTGCCAGCAGCCCAGCGCGGGGGGGCCCAGATACGCAGTATTTT.